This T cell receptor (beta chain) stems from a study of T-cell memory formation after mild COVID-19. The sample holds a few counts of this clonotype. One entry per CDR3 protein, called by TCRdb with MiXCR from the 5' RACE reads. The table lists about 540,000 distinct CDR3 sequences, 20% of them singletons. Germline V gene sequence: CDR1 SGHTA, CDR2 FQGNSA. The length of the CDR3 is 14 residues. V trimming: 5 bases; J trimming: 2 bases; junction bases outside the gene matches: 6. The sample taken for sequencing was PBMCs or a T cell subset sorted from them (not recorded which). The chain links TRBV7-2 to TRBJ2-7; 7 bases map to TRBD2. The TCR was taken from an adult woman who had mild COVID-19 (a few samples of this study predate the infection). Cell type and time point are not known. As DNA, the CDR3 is TGTGCCAGCAGCCGGCGGGAGTCCACCTACGAGCAGTACTTC. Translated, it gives CASSRRESTYEQYF.